A single sample gave rise to the 19 T cell receptor beta chains below, sequenced in a study of blood T cell repertoires in COVID-19. The data were produced by immunoSEQ multiplex PCR, yet TCRdb's version contains in-frame clones alone and is incomplete. The sample yields some 94,000 clones, 84% seen once. The specimen sequenced was peripheral blood. The receptors derive from a man aged 70 or older with active or convalescent COVID-19.

CDR3 nucleotides: TGCGCCAGCAGCTCCCAACTTCGGGGAAACGGTAACTCACCCCTCCACTTT. This sequence encodes CASSSQLRGNGNSPLHF. The genes are TRBV5-1 and TRBJ1-6; D gene uncertain. The CDR3 is 17 residues long. Germline lookup yields CDR1 SGHRS and CDR2 YFSETQ. Trimming cost V 3 bases and J 10 bases, with 23 bases left between them.

The genes are TRBV9 and TRBJ1-1; a weak D match, TRBD1 (6 bases). V was cut by 3 bases and J by 11 bases, with 26 bases left in between. In germline, CDR1 is SGDLS, CDR2 YYNGEE. This CDR3 has 16 residues. DNA for the CDR3: TGTGCCAGCAGCGGACCACAGGGAACAGGGTCCGGGGAGGCTTTCTTT. It codes for CASSGPQGTGSGEAFF.

The chain uses TRBV2 and TRBJ2-5; TRBD1 matches 9 bases. Germline assignment: CDR1 SNHLY and CDR2 FYNNEI. V shed 7 bases and J 4 bases; nucleotides not matched to a gene: 13. The CDR3 consists of 16 residues. The CDR3 sequence is CASTSPGQGIGETQYF. CDR3 in DNA: TGTGCCAGCACCTCCCCGGGACAGGGTATAGGAGAGACCCAGTACTTC.

CDR3 coding DNA: TGCAGCGTTGCAATGGGCCTAAACTATGGCTACACCTTC. It encodes CSVAMGLNYGYTF. The V gene is TRBV29-1, the J gene TRBJ1-2; D is unclear. The CDR3 has 13 residues. Trimming left V 4 bases short and J 2 bases short, with 11 bases between. CDR1 SQVTM and CDR2 ANQGSEA come from the germline V gene. Variable domain in full (rest from reference TRBV29-1 and TRBJ1-2): SAVISQKPSRDICQRGTSLTIQCQVDSQVTMMFWYRQQPGQSLTLIATANQGSEATYESGFVIDKFPISRPNLTFSTLTVSNMSPEDSSIYLCSVAMGLNYGYTFGSGTRLTVV.

The sample holds one count of this clone. The CDR3 DNA sequence: TGTGCCAGCAGCCCTCGGACAGGGCCCACTGAAGCTTTCTTT. Protein: CASSPRTGPTEAFF. The rearrangement links TRBV7-2 to TRBJ1-1, with TRBD1 matching over 8 bases. Germline V gives CDR1 SGHTA, CDR2 FQGNSA. The CDR3 extends over 14 amino acids. V shed 5 bases and J 4 bases; nucleotides not matched to a gene: 6.

Comments on this clone: Other DNA sequences in the same sample also yield this CDR3. The V gene is TRBV5-4, the J gene TRBJ2-2; D is unclear. The ends were cut back, 0 bases at V and 7 bases at J, with 4 bases in the middle. The CDR3 loop spans 12 amino acids. The germline V gene has CDR1 SGHNT and CDR2 YYREEE (reference sequence). CDR3 region: CASSLVGGELFF. The CDR3 bases are TGTGCCAGCAGCTTGGTCGGCGGGGAGCTGTTTTTT.

The rearrangement joins TRBV5-4 to TRBJ2-5, with a possible D match to TRBD1 (6 bases). Trimming removed 3 bases at V and 0 bases at J, with 9 bases between. There are 14 residues in the CDR3. CDR1 is SGHNT, CDR2 YYREEE, per germline (reference sequence). CDR3 protein: CASSSGQNQETQYF. The DNA of the CDR3 is TGTGCCAGCAGCTCCGGACAGAACCAAGAGACCCAGTACTTC.

The CDR3 region has the DNA TGTGCCAGCAGCTTCAGGGGGAACACCGGGGAGCTGTTTTTT. This translates into CASSFRGNTGELFF. The gene calls are TRBV3-1 (or the pseudogene TRBV3-2) and TRBJ2-2, with D maybe TRBD1 (6 bases). This CDR3 is 14 amino acids long. V shed 5 bases and J shed 1 base, with 8 bases lying between them. Looked up from germline, CDR1 is LGHDT and CDR2 is YNNKEL (reference sequence).

The V gene is TRBV28, the J gene TRBJ1-1; the D gene is possibly TRBD1 (5 bases). V lost 5 bases and J 3 bases, leaving 13 bases between the germline ends. There are 14 residues in the CDR3. Germline CDR1 is MDHEN and CDR2 is SYDVKM. CDR3 DNA: TGTGCCAGCAGTCCAGACGACAGAGACACTGAAGCTTTCTTT. This gives the protein CASSPDDRDTEAFF. Full variable domain (remainder filled in from reference TRBV28 and TRBJ1-1): DVKVTQSSRYLVKRTGEKVFLECVQDMDHENMFWYRQDPGLGLRLIYFSYDVKMKEKGDIPEGYSVSREKKERFSLILESASTNQTSMYLCASSPDDRDTEAFFGQGTRLTVV.

The chain is built from TRBV19 and TRBJ1-4; D may be TRBD1 (5 bases). Germline V lookup: CDR1 LNHDA, CDR2 SQIVND (reference sequence). The CDR3 consists of 12 residues. Trimming removed 9 bases from V and 3 bases from J, with 8 bases in between. This chain's CDR3 is CASRAPNEKLFF. In DNA, the CDR3 is TGTGCCAGCAGGGCGCCTAATGAAAAACTGTTTTTT.

This clone showed up just once. CDR3 amino acids: CASSPSRDRVRGYTF. In nucleotides, the CDR3 is TGTGCCAGCTCACCAAGCCGGGACAGGGTGCGCGGCTACACCTTC. The chain carries TRBV18 and TRBJ1-2, with 9 bases aligning to TRBD1. This CDR3 comprises 15 residues. V lost 2 bases to trimming and J lost 8 bases; unmatched junction nucleotides: 9. CDR1 and CDR2 (germline): KGHSH, LQKENI.

This clone was observed a single time. This sequence joins TRBV3-1 (or the pseudogene TRBV3-2) and TRBJ2-7, with 11 bases identical to TRBD2. There are 15 residues in the CDR3. Germline V gene sequence: CDR1 LGHDT, CDR2 YNNKEL (reference sequence). After removal of 8 bases from V and 3 bases from J, the junction contained 9 bases not matched to a gene. CDR3 region: CASSSTSGVFYEQYF. The CDR3 coding sequence is TGTGCCAGCTCCTCGACTAGCGGGGTCTTCTACGAGCAGTACTTC.

V and J are TRBV28 and TRBJ1-5, with a possible D match to TRBD1 (5 bases). The V gene lost 7 bases and the J gene lost 7 bases, with 17 bases spanning the gap. This CDR3 has 14 amino acids. Germline V lookup: CDR1 MDHEN, CDR2 SYDVKM. The CDR3: CASIMGGWAQPQHF. The CDR3, as DNA: TGTGCCAGCATCATGGGGGGGTGGGCGCAGCCCCAGCATTTT.

The chain uses TRBV27 and TRBJ1-1, with TRBD1 matching over 8 bases. Germline values: CDR1 MNHEY, CDR2 SMNVEV (reference sequence). V lost 2 bases to trimming and J lost 1 base; unmatched junction nucleotides: 0. The CDR3 is made up of 14 amino acids. The CDR3 protein is CASSLQGANTEAFF. As DNA, the CDR3 is TGTGCCAGCAGTTTACAGGGGGCGAACACTGAAGCTTTCTTT.

As concerns this clone: One junction end does not reproduce the germline sequence, and a read error may be involved. The rearrangement joins TRBV28 to TRBJ1-3; D not certain. Germline CDR1 reads MDHEN; CDR2 reads SYDVKM. The CDR3 contains 12 residues. As DNA, the CDR3 is TGTGCCAGCGGGCGCCCTGGGAACACCATATATTTT. Translated, it gives CASGRPGNTIYF.

This chain links TRBV7-2 with TRBJ2-3; 9 nucleotides agree with TRBD2. Per germline, CDR1 SGHTA and CDR2 FQGNSA. The CDR3 runs 16 residues. Trimming took 3 bases from V and 5 from J; bases not matched to a gene: 9. The CDR3 loop reads CASSFFSGGRLDTQYF. The CDR3 DNA sequence: TGTGCCAGCAGCTTCTTTAGCGGGGGCAGACTAGATACGCAGTATTTT.

The chain carries TRBV28 and TRBJ1-5, with a tentative D call TRBD1 (5 bases). Per the germline V gene, CDR1 is MDHEN and CDR2 is SYDVKM. The CDR3 totals 15 residues. V was trimmed by 6 bases and J by 0 bases, leaving 12 bases between them. The DNA of the CDR3 is TGTGCCAGCAGGACGGACACAGATAGCAATCAGCCCCAGCATTTT. This encodes CASRTDTDSNQPQHF.

The rearrangement links TRBV7-2 to TRBJ1-2; 7 bases map to TRBD1. The CDR3 spans 12 residues. After removal of 2 bases from V and 8 bases from J, the junction contained 2 bases not matched to a gene. Germline values: CDR1 SGHTA, CDR2 FQGNSA. The CDR3 here is CASSLLQGGYTF. The CDR3 bases are TGTGCCAGCAGCTTATTACAGGGGGGCTACACCTTC. The entire variable domain, with the rest obtained from reference TRBV7-2 and TRBJ1-2, is as follows: GAGVSQSPSNKVTEKGKDVELRCDPISGHTALYWYRQSLGQGLEFLIYFQGNSAPDKSGLPSDRFSAERTGGSVSTLTIQRTQQEDSAVYLCASSLLQGGYTFGSGTRLTVV.

The chain carries TRBV11-2 and TRBJ2-1; the match to TRBD2 covers 9 bases. V shed 2 bases, J shed 9 bases, and the junction held 8 bases outside the gene matches. Germline loops: CDR1 SGHAT, CDR2 FQNNGV. The length of the CDR3 is 15 residues. The CDR3 DNA is TGTGCCAGCAGCTTACAAATTGCGGGGGGGCTTGAGCAGTTCTTC. This translates into CASSLQIAGGLEQFF.